This T cell receptor beta chain was captured by sequencing in a study of vaccination and CD4 T cells after COVID-19. Study summary: Once diagnosed, patients had post-COVID samples drawn a median roughly 100 days later (range 35 to 161).

Sequence data for DNA of cultured CD4+ T cells were generated by the Oncomine TCR Beta short-read assay. Scientists extracted genomic DNA from CD4+ T cells grown in culture. TCRdb called the PCR reads again in MiXCR, with one record for every CDR3 protein. This table has around 19,000 distinct CDR3 sequences, roughly three fifths appearing once. A remark on this clonotype: Its antigen is currently unknown.

Overall study results and limits: Median about 86% of reactive clones detected in convalescent patients emerged only post-vaccination.

As for treatment: roughly nine-day PBMC culture with coronavirus spike peptide pools or control peptides (ViraFEST assay). US Alpha, Beta and Delta variants postdated the positive PCR dates, which ran from March to December 2020. This CDR3 is built from 15 residues. CDR1 and CDR2 (germline): MNHGY, SVAAGI. The V end lost 6 bases, the J end lost 4 bases, and 17 bases lay between the germline ends. Specimen: CD4+ T cells from blood, cultured in vitro. The clonotype originates from a human donor who had recovered from COVID-19. The chain links TRBV6-9 to TRBJ2-3; TRBD2 might be the D (6 bases). The CDR3 sequence is CASSPGPPGADTQYF. Here the CDR3 DNA reads TGTGCCAGCAGCCCGGGACCCCCGGGGGCAGATACGCAGTATTTT.